The sequence of this T cell receptor (beta chain) was determined in a study of CXCR3-negative and CXCR3-positive naive CD8 T cells. Findings and caveats of the study: In naive cells, CXCR3-negative and CXCR3-positive subsets had similar TRBV-TRBJ usage; memory cells differed. The TRB CDR3s that CXCR3-positive naive cells carried were more hydrophobic than those of CXCR3-negative naive cells. Both naive subsets showed comparably high diversity, and memory CD8+ cells showed much lower diversity.

As regards this clonotype: The antigen is not known.

The CDR3 loop spans 18 amino acids. Researchers prepared the TRB cDNA libraries using 5' RACE with UMI labels. From the 5' RACE reads, TCRdb lists one entry per CDR3 protein and no DNA. Its table records about 62,000 distinct CDR3 sequences. Naivety in CD8+ T cells corresponded to a CD45RO-CCR7+CD27+CD95- phenotype. The gene calls are TRBV12-3 or TRBV12-4 and TRBJ1-5; there is no DNA to check the TCRdb D call of TRBD1. Sample: naive CXCR3- CD8+ T cells from blood. Stated subset: CD45RO-CCR7+CD27+CD95- naive CD8+ T cells lacking CXCR3 (TNR3-). This receptor was taken from a human donor in good health. Some clones in this sample may be carry-over from other donors' samples. The CDR3 here is CASSSGGQGTDFDQPQHF.